This T cell receptor beta chain originates from a study of CD8+ T cells in alopecia areata. Germline trimming cut 6 bases from V and 4 bases from J; bases unmatched to any gene: 1. From germline, CDR1 is SNHLY and CDR2 FYNNEI. The CDR3 totals 13 residues. Sequencing relied on a cDNA template that was reverse transcribed from extracted RNA. Sequenced by immunoSEQ multiplex PCR; TCRdb stores in-frame clones only, minus some. The repertoire consists of about 140,000 clones, with 62% occurring once and the leading ten covering approximately 34%. Whole-study findings and limits: Patients shared TCRs less clearly than mice did, possibly owing to HLA. Scalp lesions, especially in alopecia totalis/universalis, had higher clonality than normal scalp. Normal skin's resident alphabeta T cells are also sequenced in scalp samples.

Remarks on this clone: Antigen: not known.

V is TRBV2 and J is TRBJ1-5; 9 bases line up with TRBD1. The sequence was obtained from a human donor in good health. The specimen was CD8+ T cells sorted from blood. CDR3 sequence: CASSGTGNQPQHF. The DNA for the CDR3 is TGTGCCAGCAGCGGGACAGGGAATCAGCCCCAGCATTTT. Full variable domain (outside the CDR3, taken from reference TRBV2 and TRBJ1-5): EPEVTQTPSHQVTQMGQEVILRCVPISNHLYFYWYRQILGQKVEFLVSFYNNEISEKSEIFDDQFSVERPDGSNFTLKIRSTKLEDSAMYFCASSGTGNQPQHFGDGTRLSIL.